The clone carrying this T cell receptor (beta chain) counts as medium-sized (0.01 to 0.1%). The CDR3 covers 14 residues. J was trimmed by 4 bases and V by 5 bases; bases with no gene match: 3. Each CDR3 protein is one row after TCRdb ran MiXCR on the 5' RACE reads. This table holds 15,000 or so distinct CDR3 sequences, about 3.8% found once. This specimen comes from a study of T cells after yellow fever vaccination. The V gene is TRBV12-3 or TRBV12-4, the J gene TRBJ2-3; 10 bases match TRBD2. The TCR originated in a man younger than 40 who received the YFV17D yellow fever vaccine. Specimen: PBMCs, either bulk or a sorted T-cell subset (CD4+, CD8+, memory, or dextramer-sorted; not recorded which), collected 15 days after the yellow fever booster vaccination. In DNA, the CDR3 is TGTGCCAGCAGTGCCGGGACTAGCGCAGATACGCAGTATTTT. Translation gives CASSAGTSADTQYF.